This T cell receptor (beta chain) was sequenced for a study of beta chain features in type 1 diabetes. The authors reverse transcribed all of the isolated RNA, so sequencing captured expressed TCRB transcripts. This table comes from immunoSEQ multiplex PCR, and its TCRdb copy is limited to in-frame clones, with some not included. The sample lists around 690,000 clones, around 12% occurring once. The ends were cut back, 0 bases at V and 0 bases at J, with 5 bases in the middle. Germline V gene sequence: CDR1 LGHNA, CDR2 YNFKEQ. There are 14 residues in the CDR3. Study-level points and caveats: A PCR bias possibly favoring shorter templates would apply equally to patients and controls. Among all four CD4+ subsets, Type 1 diabetes patients had TCRB CDR3s that were moderately but significantly shorter.

Concerning this clone: No antigen is known for it.

The sample was naive CD4+ T cells from blood. The TCR sequence derives from a man aged 25-45 years with type 1 diabetes. The chain has TRBV4-2 and TRBJ1-1; the D is unclear. Here the CDR3 reads CASSQDWMNTEAFF. The CDR3 region has the DNA TGTGCCAGCAGCCAAGATTGGATGAACACTGAAGCTTTCTTT.